This TCR beta chain was sequenced in a study of OX40 agonist ivuxolimab in advanced cancers. Study overall: Previous treatment with anti-PD-1, anti-PD-L1 or anti-CTLA-4 therapy was allowed; about 44% had received some. Three patients got partial responses; one had hepatocellular carcinoma and two had cutaneous melanoma. General study results and limits: Antigen specificity remained undetermined for the expanded peripheral T cells.

A history of autoimmune disease or systemic immunosuppression excluded patients. The assay was immunoSEQ multiplex PCR, and TCRdb's table has in-frame clones only and misses some. The sample yields about 71,000 clones, approximately 78% seen once. V shed 1 base and J shed 4 bases, with 12 bases lying between them. The CDR3 runs to 15 residues. In germline, CDR1 is SGHRS, CDR2 YFSETQ. This clone was observed once. The antigen is unknown. The sample here was CD4+ or CD8+ T cells sorted from blood, taken in a trial of the OX40 agonist ivuxolimab. The chain links TRBV5-1 to TRBJ1-3; D is possibly TRBD1 (6 bases). The sequence came from an adult with an advanced solid tumor such as melanoma, head and neck, liver or kidney cancer. The CDR3 loop reads CASSLYRDPGNTIYF. CDR3 nucleotides: TGCGCCAGCAGCTTGTACAGGGACCCCGGAAACACCATATATTTT.